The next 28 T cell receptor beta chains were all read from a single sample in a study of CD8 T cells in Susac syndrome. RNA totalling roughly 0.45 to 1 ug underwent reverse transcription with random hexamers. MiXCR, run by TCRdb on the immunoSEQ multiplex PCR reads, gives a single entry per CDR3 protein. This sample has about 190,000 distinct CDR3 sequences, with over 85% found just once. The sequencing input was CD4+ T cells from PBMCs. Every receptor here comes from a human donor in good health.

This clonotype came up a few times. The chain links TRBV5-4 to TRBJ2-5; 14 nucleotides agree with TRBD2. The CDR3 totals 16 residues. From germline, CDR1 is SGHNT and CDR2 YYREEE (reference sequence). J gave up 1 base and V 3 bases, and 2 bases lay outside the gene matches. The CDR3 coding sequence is TGTGCCAGCAGCTCGGGACTAGCGGGAGCCCAAGAGACCCAGTACTTC. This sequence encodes CASSSGLAGAQETQYF.

The CDR3 coding sequence is TGTGCCAGCAGCGGACTATCGGGGCAGTTCTTC. This translates into CASSGLSGQFF. The rearrangement links TRBV27 to TRBJ2-1; possibly TRBD2 for D (6 bases). The CDR3 runs 11 residues. Germline V lookup: CDR1 MNHEY, CDR2 SMNVEV (reference sequence). Trimming shortened V by 6 bases and J by 12 bases, and 12 bases separated the two germline ends.

CDR3 bases: TGCGCCAGCAGCGGGGACGGCTATGGCTACACCTTC. Protein: CASSGDGYGYTF. The chain carries TRBV5-1 and TRBJ1-2; possibly TRBD1 for D (5 bases). The CDR3 is 12 residues long. Germline CDR1 SGHRS, CDR2 YFSETQ. Deletions cut 4 bases from V and 4 bases from J, with 8 bases between.

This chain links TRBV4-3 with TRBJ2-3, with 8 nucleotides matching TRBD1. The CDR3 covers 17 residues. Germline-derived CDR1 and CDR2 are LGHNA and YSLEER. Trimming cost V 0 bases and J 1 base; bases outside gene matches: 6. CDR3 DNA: TGCGCCAGCAGCCAAGATTCCCCGGGACAGGGCACAGATACGCAGTATTTT. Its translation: CASSQDSPGQGTDTQYF.

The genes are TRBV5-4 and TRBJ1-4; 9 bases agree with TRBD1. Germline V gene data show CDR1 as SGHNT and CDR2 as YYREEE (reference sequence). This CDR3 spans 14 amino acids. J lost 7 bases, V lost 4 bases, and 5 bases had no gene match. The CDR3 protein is CASSRGDRAEKLFF. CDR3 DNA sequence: TGTGCCAGCAGCCGAGGGGACAGGGCTGAAAAACTGTTTTTT.

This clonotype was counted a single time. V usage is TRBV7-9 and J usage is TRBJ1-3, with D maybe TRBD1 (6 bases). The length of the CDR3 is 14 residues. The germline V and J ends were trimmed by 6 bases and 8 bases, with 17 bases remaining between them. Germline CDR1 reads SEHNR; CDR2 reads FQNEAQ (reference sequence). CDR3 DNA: TGTGCCAGCAGTACCGGGCAGGGGACCGACACCATATATTTT. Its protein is CASSTGQGTDTIYF.

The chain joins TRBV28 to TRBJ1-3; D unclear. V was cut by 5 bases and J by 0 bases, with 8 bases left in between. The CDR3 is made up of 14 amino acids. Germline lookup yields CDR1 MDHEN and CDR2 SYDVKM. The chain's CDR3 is CASSQISSGNTIYF. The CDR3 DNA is TGTGCCAGCAGTCAAATTAGCTCTGGAAACACCATATATTTT. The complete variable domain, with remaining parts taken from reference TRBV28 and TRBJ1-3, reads DVKVTQSSRYLVKRTGEKVFLECVQDMDHENMFWYRQDPGLGLRLIYFSYDVKMKEKGDIPEGYSVSREKKERFSLILESASTNQTSMYLCASSQISSGNTIYFGEGSWLTVV.

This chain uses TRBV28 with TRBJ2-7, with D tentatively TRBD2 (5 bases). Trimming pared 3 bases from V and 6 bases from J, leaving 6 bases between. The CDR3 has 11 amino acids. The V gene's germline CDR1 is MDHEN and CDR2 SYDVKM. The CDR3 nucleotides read TGTGCCAGCAGTTTCGGGATCGAGCAGTACTTC. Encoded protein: CASSFGIEQYF.

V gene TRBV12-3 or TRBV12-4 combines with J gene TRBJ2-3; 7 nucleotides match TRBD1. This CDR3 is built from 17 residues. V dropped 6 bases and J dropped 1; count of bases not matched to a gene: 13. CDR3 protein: CASSLNLGGAGTDTQYF. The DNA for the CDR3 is TGTGCCAGCAGCCTCAATTTAGGGGGCGCAGGCACAGATACGCAGTATTTT.

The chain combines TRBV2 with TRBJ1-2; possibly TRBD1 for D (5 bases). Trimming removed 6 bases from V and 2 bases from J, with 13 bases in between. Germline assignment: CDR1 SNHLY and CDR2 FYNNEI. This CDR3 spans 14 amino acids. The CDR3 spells CASSGTVGNYGYTF. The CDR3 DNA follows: TGTGCCAGCAGCGGGACGGTCGGCAACTATGGCTACACCTTC.

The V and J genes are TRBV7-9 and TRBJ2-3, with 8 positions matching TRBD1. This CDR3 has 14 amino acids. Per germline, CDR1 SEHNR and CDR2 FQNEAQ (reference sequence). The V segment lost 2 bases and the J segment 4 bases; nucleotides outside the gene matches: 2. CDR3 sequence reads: CASSLRQGSDTQYF. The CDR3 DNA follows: TGTGCCAGCAGCTTACGACAGGGGTCAGATACGCAGTATTTT.

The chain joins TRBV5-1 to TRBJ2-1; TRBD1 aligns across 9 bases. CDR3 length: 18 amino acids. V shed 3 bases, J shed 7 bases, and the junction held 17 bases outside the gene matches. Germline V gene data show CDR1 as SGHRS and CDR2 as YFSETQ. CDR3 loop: CASSSETIGTGLWNEQFF. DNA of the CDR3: TGCGCCAGCAGCTCGGAAACTATTGGGACAGGGTTATGGAATGAGCAGTTCTTC.

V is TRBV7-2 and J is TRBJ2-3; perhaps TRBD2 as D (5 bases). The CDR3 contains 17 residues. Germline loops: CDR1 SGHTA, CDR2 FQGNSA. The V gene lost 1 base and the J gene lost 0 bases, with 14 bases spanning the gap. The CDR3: CASSLGGIGFSTDTQYF. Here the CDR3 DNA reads TGTGCCAGCAGCTTAGGAGGGATCGGATTTAGCACAGATACGCAGTATTTT.

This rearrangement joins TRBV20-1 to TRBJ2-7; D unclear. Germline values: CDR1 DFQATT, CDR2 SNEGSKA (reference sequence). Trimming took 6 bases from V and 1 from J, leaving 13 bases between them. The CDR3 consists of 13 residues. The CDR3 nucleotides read TGCAGTGCACCGATCCATGATTCCTACGAGCAGTACTTC. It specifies CSAPIHDSYEQYF.

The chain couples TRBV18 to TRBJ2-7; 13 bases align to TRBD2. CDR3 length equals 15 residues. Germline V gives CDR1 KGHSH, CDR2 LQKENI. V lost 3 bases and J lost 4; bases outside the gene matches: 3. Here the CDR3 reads CASSPAGLAGYEQYF. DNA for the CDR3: TGTGCCAGCTCACCCGCGGGACTAGCGGGGTACGAGCAGTACTTC.

CDR3 DNA: TGTGCCAGCAGCTTCCCTGAGAAAAATGAGCAGTTCTTC. It yields the protein CASSFPEKNEQFF. V is TRBV5-4 and J is TRBJ2-1; D gene uncertain. Trimming removed 2 bases from V and 7 bases from J, with 10 bases in between. The CDR3 loop spans 13 amino acids. Germline assignment: CDR1 SGHNT and CDR2 YYREEE (reference sequence).

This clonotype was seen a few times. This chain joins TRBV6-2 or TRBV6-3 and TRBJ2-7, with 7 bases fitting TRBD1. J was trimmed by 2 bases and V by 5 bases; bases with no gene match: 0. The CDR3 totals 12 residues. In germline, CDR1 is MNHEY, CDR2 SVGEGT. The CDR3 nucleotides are TGTGCCAGCAGTGGACAGGCCTACGAGCAGTACGTC. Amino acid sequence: CASSGQAYEQYV.

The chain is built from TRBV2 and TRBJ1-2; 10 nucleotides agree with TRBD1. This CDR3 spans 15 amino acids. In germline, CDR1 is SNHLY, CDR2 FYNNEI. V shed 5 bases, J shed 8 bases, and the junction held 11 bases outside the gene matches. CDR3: CASSSRDRGGGGYTF. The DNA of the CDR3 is TGTGCCAGCAGTTCCCGGGACAGGGGAGGAGGCGGCTACACCTTC. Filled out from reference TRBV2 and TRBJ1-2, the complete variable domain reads EPEVTQTPSHQVTQMGQEVILRCVPISNHLYFYWYRQILGQKVEFLVSFYNNEISEKSEIFDDQFSVERPDGSNFTLKIRSTKLEDSAMYFCASSSRDRGGGGYTFGSGTRLTVV.

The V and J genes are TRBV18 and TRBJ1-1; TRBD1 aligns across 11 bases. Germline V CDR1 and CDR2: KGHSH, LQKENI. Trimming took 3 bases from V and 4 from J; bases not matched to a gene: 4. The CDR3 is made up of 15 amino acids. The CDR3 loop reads CASSPRGTGGTEAFF. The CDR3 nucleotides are TGTGCCAGCTCACCCAGGGGGACAGGGGGCACTGAAGCTTTCTTT.

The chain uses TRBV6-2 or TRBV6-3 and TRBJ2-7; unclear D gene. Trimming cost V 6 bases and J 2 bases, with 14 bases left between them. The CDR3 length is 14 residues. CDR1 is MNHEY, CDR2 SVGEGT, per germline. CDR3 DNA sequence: TGTGCCAGCAGAGACCGCACATGGGCCTACGAGCAGTACTTC. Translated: CASRDRTWAYEQYF.

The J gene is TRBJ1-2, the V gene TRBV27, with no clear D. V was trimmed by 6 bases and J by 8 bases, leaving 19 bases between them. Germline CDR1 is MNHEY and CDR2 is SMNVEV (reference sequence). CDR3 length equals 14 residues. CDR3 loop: CASSRGLYYGGYTF. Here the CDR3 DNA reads TGTGCCAGCAGCCGAGGGTTATACTATGGAGGCTACACCTTC.

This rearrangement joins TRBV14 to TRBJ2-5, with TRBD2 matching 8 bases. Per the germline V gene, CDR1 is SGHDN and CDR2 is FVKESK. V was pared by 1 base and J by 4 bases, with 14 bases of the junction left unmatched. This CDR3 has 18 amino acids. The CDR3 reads CASSQAIGLAGKGETQYF. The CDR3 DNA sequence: TGTGCCAGCAGCCAAGCTATCGGATTAGCGGGGAAAGGAGAGACCCAGTACTTC.

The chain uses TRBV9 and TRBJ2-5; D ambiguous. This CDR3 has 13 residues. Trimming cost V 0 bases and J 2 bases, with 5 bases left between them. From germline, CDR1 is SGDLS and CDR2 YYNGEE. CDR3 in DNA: TGTGCCAGCAGCGTAGACCTTCAAGAGACCCAGTACTTC. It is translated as CASSVDLQETQYF.

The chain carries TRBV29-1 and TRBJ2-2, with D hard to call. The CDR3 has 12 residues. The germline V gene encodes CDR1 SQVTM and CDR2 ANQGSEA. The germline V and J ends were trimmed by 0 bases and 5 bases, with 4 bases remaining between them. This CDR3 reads CSVEEATGELFF. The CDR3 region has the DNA TGCAGCGTTGAAGAGGCTACCGGGGAGCTGTTTTTT.

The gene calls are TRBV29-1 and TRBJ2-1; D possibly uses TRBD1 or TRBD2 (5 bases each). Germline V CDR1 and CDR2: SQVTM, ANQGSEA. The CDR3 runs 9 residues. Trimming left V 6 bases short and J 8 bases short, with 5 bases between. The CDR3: CSVGDEQFF. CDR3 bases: TGCAGCGTGGGGGATGAGCAGTTCTTC.

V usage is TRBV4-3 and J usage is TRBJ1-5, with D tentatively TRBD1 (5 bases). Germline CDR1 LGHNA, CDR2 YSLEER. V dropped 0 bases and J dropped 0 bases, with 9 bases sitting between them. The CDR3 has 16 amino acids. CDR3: CASSQERQNSNQPQHF. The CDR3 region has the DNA TGCGCCAGCAGCCAAGAACGACAGAATAGCAATCAGCCCCAGCATTTT.

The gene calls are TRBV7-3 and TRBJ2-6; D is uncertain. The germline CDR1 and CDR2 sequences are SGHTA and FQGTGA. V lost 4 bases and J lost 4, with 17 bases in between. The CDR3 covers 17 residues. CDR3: CASSSSGSVPGANVLTF. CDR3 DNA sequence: TGTGCCAGCAGCTCATCCGGGTCGGTACCCGGGGCCAACGTCCTGACTTTC. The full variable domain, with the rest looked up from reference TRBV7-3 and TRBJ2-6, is GAGVSQTPSNKVTEKGKYVELRCDPISGHTALYWYRQSLGQGPEFLIYFQGTGAADDSGLPNDRFFAVRPEGSVSTLKIQRTERGDSAVYLCASSSSGSVPGANVLTFGAGSRLTVL.

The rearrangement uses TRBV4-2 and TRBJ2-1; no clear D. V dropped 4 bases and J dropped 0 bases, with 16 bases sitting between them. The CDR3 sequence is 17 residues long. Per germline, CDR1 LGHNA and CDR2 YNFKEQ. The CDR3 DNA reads TGTGCCAGCAGCCCCCGCATTGGGCGTGTCTCCTACAATGAGCAGTTCTTC. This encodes CASSPRIGRVSYNEQFF.